The 29 T cell receptor beta chains given below trace back to one sample, sequenced in a study of PD-1 blockade in classical Hodgkin lymphoma. Assay: immunoSEQ multiplex PCR; the TCRdb copy retains only in-frame clones and omits some. This sample yields approximately 27,000 clones, of which approximately 90% are seen a single time; roughly 2.5% belongs to the top ten. The patients all showed relapse after autologous stem cell transplantation, while their brentuximab vedotin exposure varied. Sequenced material: peripheral blood mononuclear cells (PBMCs), taken at baseline. The receptors stem from a human donor with classical Hodgkin lymphoma.

V is TRBV4-2 and J is TRBJ2-7; a possible D gene is TRBD1 (6 bases). The CDR3 is made up of 15 amino acids. Trimming took 1 base from V and 3 from J, leaving 13 bases between them. Germline CDR1 reads LGHNA; CDR2 reads YNFKEQ. The CDR3 sequence: CASSQGGQGLYEQYF. The CDR3 region has the DNA TGTGCCAGCAGCCAAGGGGGACAAGGACTCTACGAGCAGTACTTC.

This clone appeared once. The rearrangement uses TRBV6-5 and TRBJ2-7, with TRBD2 matching over 11 bases. The CDR3 is 14 residues long. The V segment lost 6 bases and the J segment 1 base; nucleotides outside the gene matches: 2. Germline V lookup: CDR1 MNHEY, CDR2 SVGAGI. The CDR3 here is CASRTSGGSYEQYF. The CDR3 nucleotides read TGTGCCAGCAGAACTAGCGGGGGTTCCTACGAGCAGTACTTC.

The chain recombines TRBV15 with TRBJ2-5; D unclear. Judging by the DNA end, TRBJ2-7 fits better; the J call may be wrong. Germline V CDR1 and CDR2: LNHNV, YYDKDF (reference sequence). The CDR3 runs to 13 residues. CDR3 bases: TGTGCCACCAGCAGAGATTCGGAGTACGAGCAGTACTTC. Amino acid sequence: CATSRDSEYEQYF.

The chain has TRBV30 and TRBJ1-2, with D unresolved. The ends were cut back, 7 bases at V and 6 bases at J, with 3 bases in the middle. Germline V gives CDR1 GTSNPN, CDR2 SVGIG (reference sequence). The CDR3 runs to 8 residues. DNA of the CDR3: TGTGCCTTGGATGGCTACACCTTC. Protein sequence: CALDGYTF.

This clone was picked up one time. Other DNA variants within this sample encode the same CDR3. The rearrangement joins TRBV4-3 to TRBJ2-3, with 9 bases aligning to TRBD2. With V trimmed by 0 bases and J by 3 bases, 10 bases remained unmatched. Germline-derived CDR1 and CDR2 are LGHNA and YSLEER. The CDR3 runs to 18 residues. Here the CDR3 reads CASSQEPWSSGGTDTQYF. The CDR3 DNA is TGCGCCAGCAGCCAAGAGCCGTGGAGTAGCGGGGGAACAGATACGCAGTATTTT.

The chain joins TRBV5-1 to TRBJ2-5; D might be TRBD1 (6 bases). The V end was cut by 2 bases, the J end by 5 bases, with 13 bases between. Germline values: CDR1 SGHRS, CDR2 YFSETQ. This CDR3 has 14 residues. CDR3 sequence reads: CASSFPGAQETQYF. The DNA of the CDR3 is TGCGCCAGCAGCTTTCCAGGGGCGCAGGAGACCCAGTACTTC.

The V and J genes are TRBV27 and TRBJ1-3, with TRBD1 matching over 11 bases. Per germline, CDR1 MNHEY and CDR2 SMNVEV (reference sequence). The CDR3 extends over 15 amino acids. V trimming: 5 bases; J trimming: 5 bases; junction bases outside the gene matches: 5. DNA of the CDR3: TGTGCCAGCAGTACAGGGACAGGGGGACGAAACACCATATATTTT. It encodes CASSTGTGGRNTIYF.

This clone was observed a single time. The chain is built from TRBV29-1 and TRBJ1-1; D gene uncertain. This CDR3 comprises 14 residues. Trimming cost V 4 bases and J 5 bases, with 17 bases left between them. The germline V gene encodes CDR1 SQVTM and CDR2 ANQGSEA. The CDR3 protein is CSVGRTGMGTEAFF. In DNA, the CDR3 is TGCAGCGTTGGGCGAACCGGGATGGGGACTGAAGCTTTCTTT. The full variable domain, in which reference TRBV29-1 and TRBJ1-1 provide the parts outside the CDR3, is SAVISQKPSRDICQRGTSLTIQCQVDSQVTMMFWYRQQPGQSLTLIATANQGSEATYESGFVIDKFPISRPNLTFSTLTVSNMSPEDSSIYLCSVGRTGMGTEAFFGQGTRLTVV.

This clone has only one observation. This chain connects TRBV7-9 to TRBJ2-5; TRBD2 matches at 11 bases. This CDR3 contains 17 residues. The ends lost 5 bases at V and 1 base at J; junction bases unmatched: 9. The V gene's germline CDR1 is SEHNR and CDR2 FQNEAQ (reference sequence). CDR3 in DNA: TGTGCCAGCAGCCGAATAACTAGCGGGGGATTCCAAGAGACCCAGTACTTC. This encodes CASSRITSGGFQETQYF. Variable domain in full (rest from reference TRBV7-9 and TRBJ2-5): DTGVSQNPRHKITKRGQNVTFRCDPISEHNRLYWYRQTLGQGPEFLTYFQNEAQLEKSRLLSDRFSAERPKGSFSTLEIQRTEQGDSAMYLCASSRITSGGFQETQYFGPGTRLLVL.

This chain connects TRBV27 to TRBJ2-7; 11 bases fit TRBD1. Per the germline V gene, CDR1 is MNHEY and CDR2 is SMNVEV (reference sequence). The ends lost 10 bases at V and 4 bases at J; junction bases unmatched: 9. The CDR3 extends over 14 amino acids. The CDR3 here is CATSQDRGQYEQYF. Here the CDR3 DNA reads TGTGCCACCTCTCAGGACAGGGGGCAATACGAGCAGTACTTC.

This CDR3 is CASSLTGTENSPLHF. The CDR3 region has the DNA TGTGCCAGCAGCTTAACCGGGACGGAGAATTCACCCCTCCACTTT. The chain couples TRBV27 to TRBJ1-6, with TRBD1 as a possible D gene (5 bases). The CDR3 spans 15 residues. Germline assignment: CDR1 MNHEY and CDR2 SMNVEV (reference sequence). V lost 6 bases and J 7 bases, leaving 16 bases between the germline ends.

The chain employs TRBV27 and TRBJ2-5; D may be TRBD1 (6 bases). There are 14 residues in the CDR3. The V end lost 4 bases, the J end lost 1 base, and 10 bases lay between the germline ends. Germline V gene sequence: CDR1 MNHEY, CDR2 SMNVEV (reference sequence). The CDR3 bases are TGTGCCAGCAGTTCCCCAGGGGCCCAAGAGACCCAGTACTTC. Translation: CASSSPGAQETQYF.

With regard to this clone: At the DNA level, this CDR3 is encoded by other sequences in the same sample as well. The chain couples TRBV5-1 to TRBJ2-5; TRBD2 agrees at 15 bases. V lost 4 bases and J lost 5; bases outside the gene matches: 3. CDR1 and CDR2 from the germline V gene are SGHRS and YFSETQ. This CDR3 is built from 15 residues. The CDR3 here is CASSPGLAGGETQYF. CDR3 in DNA: TGCGCCAGCAGCCCCGGACTAGCGGGGGGGGAGACCCAGTACTTC.

A few counts support this clone. The V call is TRBV7-9, the J call TRBJ2-7; D is uncertain. V was trimmed by 4 bases and J by 6 bases, leaving 7 bases between them. Germline CDR1 is SEHNR and CDR2 is FQNEAQ (reference sequence). This CDR3 spans 11 amino acids. The CDR3 spells CASSSSSEQYF. CDR3 nucleotides: TGTGCCAGCAGCTCCAGTTCCGAGCAGTACTTC.

The chain combines TRBV5-1 with TRBJ2-2; TRBD1 might be the D (6 bases). Trimming took 4 bases from V and 4 from J, leaving 11 bases between them. CDR1 is SGHRS, CDR2 YFSETQ, per germline. The CDR3 totals 14 residues. This CDR3 is CASSEQGATGELFF. The DNA for the CDR3 is TGCGCCAGCAGCGAACAGGGTGCCACCGGGGAGCTGTTTTTT.

V and J are TRBV13 and TRBJ2-5; 13 bases are a match to TRBD2. This CDR3 is built from 16 residues. Per germline, CDR1 PRHDT and CDR2 FYEKMQ (reference sequence). With V trimmed by 4 bases and J by 0 bases, 2 bases remained unmatched. DNA of the CDR3: TGTGCCAGCAGCTGGGGACTAGCGGGAAACCAAGAGACCCAGTACTTC. Its translation: CASSWGLAGNQETQYF.

The J gene is TRBJ2-1, the V gene TRBV6-5; D possibly uses TRBD1 or TRBD2 (5 bases each). This CDR3 spans 12 amino acids. V lost 1 base to trimming and J lost 7 bases, with 5 bases between them. Germline CDR1 is MNHEY and CDR2 is SVGAGI. CDR3 coding DNA: TGTGCCAGCAGTTACTGGGGGAATGAGCAGTTCTTC. Translation: CASSYWGNEQFF.

The chain carries TRBV6-1 and TRBJ2-5; TRBD1 matches at 11 bases. Germline assignment: CDR1 MNHNS and CDR2 SASEGT. V dropped 1 base and J dropped 5; count of bases not matched to a gene: 3. This CDR3 has 15 amino acids. CDR3 DNA sequence: TGTGCCAGCAGTGAAGTGCGGACAGGGGGCGAGACCCAGTACTTC. Translation gives CASSEVRTGGETQYF.

J is TRBJ1-2 and V is TRBV10-2; D gene ambiguous. The CDR3 runs 14 residues. Trimming cost V 3 bases and J 1 base, with 9 bases left between them. Germline lookup yields CDR1 WSHSY and CDR2 SAAADI. CDR3 coding DNA: TGCGCCAGCAGTGAAAGGAACAGTAACTATGGCTACACCTTC. This codes for CASSERNSNYGYTF.

The chain has TRBV5-1 and TRBJ1-3; D gene uncertain. CDR3 length: 15 residues. Germline lookup yields CDR1 SGHRS and CDR2 YFSETQ. Trimming left V 4 bases short and J 2 bases short, with 13 bases between. CDR3 loop: CASSSLGSTGNTIYF. CDR3 DNA: TGCGCCAGCAGCAGTCTGGGTTCTACTGGAAACACCATATATTTT.

The chain recombines TRBV15 with TRBJ2-7; D is uncertain. CDR1 and CDR2 (germline): LNHNV, YYDKDF (reference sequence). Between the trimmed V and J ends, which lost 0 bases and 4 bases, there was a span of 7 bases. This CDR3 contains 13 residues. The DNA of the CDR3 is TGTGCCACCAGCAGAGATCTCAGTTACGAGCAGTACTTC. Translation gives CATSRDLSYEQYF.

This chain links TRBV7-8 with TRBJ2-5, with 9 bases identical to TRBD1. Trimming removed 5 bases from V and 5 bases from J; junction bases left unmatched: 9. Germline V CDR1 and CDR2: SGHVS, FQNEAQ. The CDR3 sequence is 15 residues long. In nucleotides, the CDR3 is TGTGCCAGCAGCGAGCCAGGCGGGACAGGGGAGACCCAGTACTTC. Translation gives CASSEPGGTGETQYF.

The rearrangement links TRBV27 to TRBJ1-6, with D possibly TRBD1 on 6 matching bases. The V end was cut by 6 bases, the J end by 0 bases, with 27 bases between. This CDR3 has 21 residues. Germline V gene sequence: CDR1 MNHEY, CDR2 SMNVEV (reference sequence). CDR3 loop: CASRGPGQRPSADSYNSPLHF. The CDR3 DNA sequence: TGTGCCAGCAGGGGACCGGGACAACGACCGTCGGCCGACTCCTATAATTCACCCCTCCACTTT.

The gene calls are TRBV28 and TRBJ1-2, with a possible D match to TRBD1 (5 bases). The CDR3 runs 15 residues. Trimming pared 6 bases from V and 2 bases from J, leaving 16 bases between. The V gene's germline CDR1 is MDHEN and CDR2 SYDVKM. The CDR3 sequence is CASSLPGTVNYGYTF. In DNA, the CDR3 is TGTGCCAGCAGCCTCCCCGGGACGGTAAACTATGGCTACACCTTC.

The genes are TRBV5-1 and TRBJ2-7; 10 nucleotides match TRBD2. V trimming: 1 base; J trimming: 2 bases; junction bases outside the gene matches: 9. This CDR3 is 17 amino acids long. Germline assignment: CDR1 SGHRS and CDR2 YFSETQ. The CDR3 region is CASSLWGSSGGTYEQYF. The CDR3 DNA is TGCGCCAGCAGCTTGTGGGGCTCTAGCGGGGGAACCTACGAGCAGTACTTC.

The chain carries TRBV5-4 and TRBJ2-1; TRBD2 aligns across 9 bases. Germline CDR1 and CDR2: SGHNT and YYREEE (reference sequence). After removal of 4 bases from V and 4 bases from J, the junction contained 9 bases not matched to a gene. The CDR3 has 16 residues. The DNA for the CDR3 is TGTGCCAGCAGCCCGCCCAGCGGGGGGAATTACAATGAGCAGTTCTTC. Encoded protein: CASSPPSGGNYNEQFF.

The chain uses TRBV4-2 and TRBJ2-7; D is possibly TRBD2 (5 bases). Germline CDR1 is LGHNA and CDR2 is YNFKEQ. CDR3 length equals 15 residues. V gave up 1 base and J gave up 4 bases, with 14 bases separating them. CDR3: CASSQALGERYEQYF. The CDR3 coding sequence is TGTGCCAGCAGCCAAGCCCTCGGGGAAAGGTACGAGCAGTACTTC.

This chain links TRBV6-5 with TRBJ2-6; D might be TRBD1 (6 bases). Germline CDR1 is MNHEY and CDR2 is SVGAGI. V was shortened by 7 bases and J by 2 bases, with 12 bases between the two germline ends. The CDR3 runs to 15 residues. The CDR3 nucleotides read TGTGCCAGCACAAGTCAGGGGACTGGGGCCAACGTCCTGACTTTC. Its protein product is CASTSQGTGANVLTF.

The chain combines TRBV5-5 with TRBJ1-1; 7 bases agree with TRBD1. The germline V gene has CDR1 SGHKS and CDR2 YYEKEE (reference sequence). This CDR3 region has 15 residues. V lost 0 bases to trimming and J lost 6 bases; unmatched junction nucleotides: 8. In DNA, the CDR3 is TGTGCCAGCAGCTTGGCCGGCAGGGGGGACTCTGAAGCTTTCTTT. Translating it yields CASSLAGRGDSEAFF.